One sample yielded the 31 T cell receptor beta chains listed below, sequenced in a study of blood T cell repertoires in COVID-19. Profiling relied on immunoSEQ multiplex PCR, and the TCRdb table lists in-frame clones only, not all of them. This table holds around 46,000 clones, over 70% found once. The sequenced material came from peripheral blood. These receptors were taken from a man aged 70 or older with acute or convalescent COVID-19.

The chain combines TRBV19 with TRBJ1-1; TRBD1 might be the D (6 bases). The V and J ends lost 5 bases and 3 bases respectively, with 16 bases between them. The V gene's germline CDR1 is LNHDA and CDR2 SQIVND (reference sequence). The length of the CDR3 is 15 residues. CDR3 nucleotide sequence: TGTGCCAGTAGTGACAGGAAGCCAGGGGACACTGAAGCTTTCTTT. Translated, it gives CASSDRKPGDTEAFF.

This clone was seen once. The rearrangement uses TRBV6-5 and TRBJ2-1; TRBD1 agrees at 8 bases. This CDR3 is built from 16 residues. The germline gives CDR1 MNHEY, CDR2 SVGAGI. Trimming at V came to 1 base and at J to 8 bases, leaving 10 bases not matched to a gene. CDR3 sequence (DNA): TGTGCCAGCAGTTACTTGCAGGGGGCCCTGTCCGATGAGCAGTTCTTC. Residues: CASSYLQGALSDEQFF.

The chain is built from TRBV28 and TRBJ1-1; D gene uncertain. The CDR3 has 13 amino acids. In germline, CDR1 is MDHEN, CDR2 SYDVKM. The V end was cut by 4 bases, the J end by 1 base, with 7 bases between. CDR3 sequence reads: CASSSIENTEAFF. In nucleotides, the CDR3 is TGTGCCAGCAGTTCGATAGAGAACACTGAAGCTTTCTTT.

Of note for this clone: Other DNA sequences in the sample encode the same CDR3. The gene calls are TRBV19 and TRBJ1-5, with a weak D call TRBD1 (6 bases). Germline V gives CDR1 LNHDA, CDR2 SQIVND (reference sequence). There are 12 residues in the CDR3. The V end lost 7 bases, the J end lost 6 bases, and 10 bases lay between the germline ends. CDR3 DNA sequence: TGTGCCAGTAAGAGGGGGGGTCAGCCCCAGCATTTT. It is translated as CASKRGGQPQHF.

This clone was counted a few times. The CDR3 region has the DNA TGTGCCAGTAGTATAGATGGGGTGGGAGTGAATGAGCAGTTCTTC. Translating gives CASSIDGVGVNEQFF. The chain joins TRBV19 to TRBJ2-1; the D gene is possibly TRBD2 (5 bases). Per germline, CDR1 LNHDA and CDR2 SQIVND (reference sequence). V was pared by 0 bases and J by 7 bases, with 13 bases between. This CDR3 has 15 amino acids.

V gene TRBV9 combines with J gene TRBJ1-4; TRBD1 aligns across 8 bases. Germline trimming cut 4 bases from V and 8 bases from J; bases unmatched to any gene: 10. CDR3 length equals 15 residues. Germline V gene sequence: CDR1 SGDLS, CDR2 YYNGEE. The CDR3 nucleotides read TGTGCCAGCAGCTCTGGGACAGGATTGGGGGAAAAACTGTTTTTT. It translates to CASSSGTGLGEKLFF.

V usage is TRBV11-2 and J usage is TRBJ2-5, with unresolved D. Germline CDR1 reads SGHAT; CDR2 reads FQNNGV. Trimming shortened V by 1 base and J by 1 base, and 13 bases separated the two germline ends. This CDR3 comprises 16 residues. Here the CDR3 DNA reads TGTGCCAGCAGCTTAGGGGTAGCAGACCTCCAAGAGACCCAGTACTTC. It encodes CASSLGVADLQETQYF.

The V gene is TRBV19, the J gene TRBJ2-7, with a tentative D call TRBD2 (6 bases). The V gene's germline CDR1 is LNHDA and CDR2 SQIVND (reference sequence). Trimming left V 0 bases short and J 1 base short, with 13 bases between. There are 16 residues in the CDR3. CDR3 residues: CASSIDPAGTSYEQYF. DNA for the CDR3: TGTGCCAGTAGTATAGATCCGGCGGGGACGTCCTACGAGCAGTACTTC.

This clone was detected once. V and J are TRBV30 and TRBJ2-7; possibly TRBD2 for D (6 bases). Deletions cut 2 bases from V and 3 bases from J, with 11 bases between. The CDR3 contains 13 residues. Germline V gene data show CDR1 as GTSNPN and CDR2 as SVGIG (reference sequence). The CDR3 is CAWSRTEGYEQYF. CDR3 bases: TGTGCCTGGAGTAGGACGGAGGGCTACGAGCAGTACTTC.

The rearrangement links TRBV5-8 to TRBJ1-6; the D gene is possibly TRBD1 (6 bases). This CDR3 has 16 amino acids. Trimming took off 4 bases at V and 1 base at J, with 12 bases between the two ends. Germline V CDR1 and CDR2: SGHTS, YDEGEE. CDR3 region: CASSPKGVSYNSPLHF. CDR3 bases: TGTGCCAGCAGCCCGAAGGGGGTATCCTATAATTCACCCCTCCACTTT.

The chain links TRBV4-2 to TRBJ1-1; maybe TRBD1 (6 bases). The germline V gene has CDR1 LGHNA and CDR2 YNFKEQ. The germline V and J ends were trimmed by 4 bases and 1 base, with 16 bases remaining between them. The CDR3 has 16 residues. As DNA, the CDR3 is TGTGCCAGCAGCCCCTCCTGGGGGGGCTCGAACACTGAAGCTTTCTTT. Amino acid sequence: CASSPSWGGSNTEAFF.

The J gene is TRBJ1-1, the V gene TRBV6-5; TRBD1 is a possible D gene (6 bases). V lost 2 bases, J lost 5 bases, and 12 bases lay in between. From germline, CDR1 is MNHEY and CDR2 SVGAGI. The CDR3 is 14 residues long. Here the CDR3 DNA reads TGTGCCAGCAGTTACAGGAGGGGGGGGACTGAAGCTTTCTTT. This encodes CASSYRRGGTEAFF.

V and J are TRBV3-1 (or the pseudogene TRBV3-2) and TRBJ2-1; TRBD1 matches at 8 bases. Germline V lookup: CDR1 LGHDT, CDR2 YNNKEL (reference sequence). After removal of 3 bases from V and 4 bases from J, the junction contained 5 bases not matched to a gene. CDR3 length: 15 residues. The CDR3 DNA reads TGTGCCAGCAGCCACCGGGACAGGAGATACAATGAGCAGTTCTTC. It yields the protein CASSHRDRRYNEQFF.

CDR3 nucleotide sequence: TGTGCCAGCAGCTTAGTTTCGACGGAGATTGGAAACACCATATATTTT. Its protein is CASSLVSTEIGNTIYF. This chain uses TRBV7-2 with TRBJ1-3; D remains unclear. With 1 base removed from V and 3 bases from J, the gap between germline ends came to 13 bases. The CDR3 has 16 amino acids. Germline V gives CDR1 SGHTA, CDR2 FQGNSA.

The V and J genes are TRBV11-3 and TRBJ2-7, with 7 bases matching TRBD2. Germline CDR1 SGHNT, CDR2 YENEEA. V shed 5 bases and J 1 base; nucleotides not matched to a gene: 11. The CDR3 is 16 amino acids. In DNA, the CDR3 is TGTGCCAGCAGCGAGGGCCCGGGGGGTAGGTCCTACGAGCAGTACTTC. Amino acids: CASSEGPGGRSYEQYF.

This CDR3 reads CAISLTGGGSSGANVLTF. CDR3 bases: TGTGCCATCAGTTTGACAGGGGGCGGAAGCTCTGGGGCCAACGTCCTGACTTTC. The chain employs TRBV10-3 and TRBJ2-6; 10 nucleotides match TRBD1. In germline, CDR1 is ENHRY, CDR2 SYGVKD. The CDR3 sequence is 18 residues long. The V and J ends lost 5 bases and 0 bases, in that order; junction bases with no gene match: 7.

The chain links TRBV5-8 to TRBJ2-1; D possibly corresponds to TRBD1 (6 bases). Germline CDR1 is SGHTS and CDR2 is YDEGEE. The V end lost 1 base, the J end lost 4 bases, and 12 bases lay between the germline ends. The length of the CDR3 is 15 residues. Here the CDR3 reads CASSLRGSPYNEQFF. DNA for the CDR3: TGTGCCAGCAGCTTGAGGGGGTCGCCATACAATGAGCAGTTCTTC.

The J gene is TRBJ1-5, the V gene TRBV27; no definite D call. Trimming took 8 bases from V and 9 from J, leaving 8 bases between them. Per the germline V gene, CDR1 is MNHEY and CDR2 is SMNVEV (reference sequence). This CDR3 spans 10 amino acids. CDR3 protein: CASGQVPQHF. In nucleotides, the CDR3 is TGTGCCAGCGGCCAGGTGCCCCAGCATTTT.

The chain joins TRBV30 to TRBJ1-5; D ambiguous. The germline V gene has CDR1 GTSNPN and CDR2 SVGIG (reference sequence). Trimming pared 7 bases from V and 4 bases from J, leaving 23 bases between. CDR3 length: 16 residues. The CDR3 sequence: CAFQIGSQTGNQPQHF. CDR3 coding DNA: TGTGCCTTCCAAATAGGAAGTCAAACGGGGAATCAGCCCCAGCATTTT.

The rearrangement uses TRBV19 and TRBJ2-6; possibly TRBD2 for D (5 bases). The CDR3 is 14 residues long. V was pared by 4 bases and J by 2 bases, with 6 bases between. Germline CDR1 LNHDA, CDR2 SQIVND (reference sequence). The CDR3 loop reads CASSRGTGANVLTF. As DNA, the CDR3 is TGTGCCAGTAGTAGAGGGACTGGGGCCAACGTCCTGACTTTC. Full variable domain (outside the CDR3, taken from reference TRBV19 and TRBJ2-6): DGGITQSPKYLFRKEGQNVTLSCEQNLNHDAMYWYRQDPGQGLRLIYYSQIVNDFQKGDIAEGYSVSREKKESFPLTVTSAQKNPTAFYLCASSRGTGANVLTFGAGSRLTVL.

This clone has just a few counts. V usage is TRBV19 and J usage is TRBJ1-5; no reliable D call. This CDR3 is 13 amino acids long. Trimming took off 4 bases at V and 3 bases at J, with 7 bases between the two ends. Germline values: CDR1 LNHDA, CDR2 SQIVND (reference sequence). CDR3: CASSSSVNQPQHF. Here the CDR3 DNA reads TGTGCCAGTAGTAGCTCAGTCAATCAGCCCCAGCATTTT.

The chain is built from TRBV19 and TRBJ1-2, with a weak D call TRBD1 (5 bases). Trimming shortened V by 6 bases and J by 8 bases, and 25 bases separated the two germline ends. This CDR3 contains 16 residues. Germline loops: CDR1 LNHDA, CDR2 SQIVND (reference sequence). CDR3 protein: CASRTSGDGVNRGYTF. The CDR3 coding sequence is TGTGCCAGTAGAACCTCGGGGGACGGAGTAAATCGCGGCTACACCTTC.

This CDR3 reads CASSLGALDDEYGYTF. The CDR3 nucleotides read TGTGCCAGCAGTTTGGGGGCCCTCGATGACGAATATGGCTACACCTTC. The rearrangement uses TRBV28 and TRBJ1-2; D might be TRBD1 (6 bases). V was shortened by 3 bases and J by 5 bases, with 19 bases between the two germline ends. Germline V gene lookup returns CDR1 MDHEN and CDR2 SYDVKM. The CDR3 has 16 residues.

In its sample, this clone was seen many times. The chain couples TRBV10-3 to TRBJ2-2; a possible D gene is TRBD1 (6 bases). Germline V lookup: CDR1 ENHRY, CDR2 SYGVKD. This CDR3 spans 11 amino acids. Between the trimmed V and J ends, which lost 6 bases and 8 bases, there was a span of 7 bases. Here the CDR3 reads CAISGTGELFF. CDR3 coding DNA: TGTGCCATCAGCGGGACAGGGGAGCTGTTTTTT.

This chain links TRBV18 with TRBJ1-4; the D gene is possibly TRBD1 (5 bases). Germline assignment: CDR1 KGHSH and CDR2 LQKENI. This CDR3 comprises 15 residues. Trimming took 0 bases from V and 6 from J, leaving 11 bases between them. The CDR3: CASSPPGRTDEKLFF. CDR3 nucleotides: TGTGCCAGCTCACCACCGGGGCGTACGGATGAAAAACTGTTTTTT.

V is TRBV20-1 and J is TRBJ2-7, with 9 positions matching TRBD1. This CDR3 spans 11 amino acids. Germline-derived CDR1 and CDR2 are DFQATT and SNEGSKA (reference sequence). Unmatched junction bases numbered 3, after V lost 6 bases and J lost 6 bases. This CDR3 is CSAPTGGEQYF. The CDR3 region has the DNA TGCAGTGCGCCGACAGGGGGCGAGCAGTACTTC.

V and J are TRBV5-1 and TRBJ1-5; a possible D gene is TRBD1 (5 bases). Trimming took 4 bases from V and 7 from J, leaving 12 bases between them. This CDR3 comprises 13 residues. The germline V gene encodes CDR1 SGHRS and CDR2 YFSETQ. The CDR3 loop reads CASSPQGWQPQHF. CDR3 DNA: TGCGCCAGCAGCCCCCAGGGTTGGCAGCCCCAGCATTTT.

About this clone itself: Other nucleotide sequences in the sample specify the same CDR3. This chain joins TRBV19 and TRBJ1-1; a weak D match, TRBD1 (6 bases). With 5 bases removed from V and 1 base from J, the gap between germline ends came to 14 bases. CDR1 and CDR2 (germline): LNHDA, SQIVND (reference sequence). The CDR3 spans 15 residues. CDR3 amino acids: CASSPQAGANTEAFF. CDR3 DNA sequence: TGTGCCAGTAGTCCCCAGGCGGGGGCGAACACTGAAGCTTTCTTT.

The DNA of the CDR3 is TGTGCCAGCAGCCTGGCCGCGGGTGGTCAGCCCCAGCATTTT. This gives the protein CASSLAAGGQPQHF. This chain joins TRBV3-1 (or the pseudogene TRBV3-2) and TRBJ1-5; D gene uncertain. Germline assignment: CDR1 LGHDT and CDR2 YNNKEL (reference sequence). With 4 bases removed from V and 6 bases from J, the gap between germline ends came to 13 bases. This CDR3 region has 14 residues.

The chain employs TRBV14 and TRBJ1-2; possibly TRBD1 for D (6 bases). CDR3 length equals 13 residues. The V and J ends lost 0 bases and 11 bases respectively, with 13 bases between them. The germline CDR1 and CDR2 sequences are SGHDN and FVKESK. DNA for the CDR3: TGTGCCAGCAGCCAAGAAGGACAGAGAGGTTACACCTTC. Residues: CASSQEGQRGYTF.

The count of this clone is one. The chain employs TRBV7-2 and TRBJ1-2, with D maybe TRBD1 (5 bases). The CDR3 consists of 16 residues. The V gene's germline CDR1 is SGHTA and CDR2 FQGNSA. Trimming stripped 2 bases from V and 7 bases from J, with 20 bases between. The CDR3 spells CASSLQGGVMGGGYTF. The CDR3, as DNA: TGTGCCAGCAGCTTACAAGGAGGAGTTATGGGGGGTGGCTACACCTTC.